The 2 T cell receptor beta chains below come from one sample, sequenced in a study of molecular identifiers for immune sequencing clone quantification. Each CDR3 protein gets one entry after TCRdb re-called the PCR reads with MiXCR. The table records tens of thousands of distinct CDR3 sequences, 15% to 20% of them present only once. Sequenced sample: naive CD8+ T cells from blood, with Jurkat cell RNA spiked in. The sample's subset: FACS-sorted CD8+CD4-CCR7+CD45RA+ naive T cells. Receptors originate from a human donor in good health. Some libraries in this study had Jurkat cell RNA spiked in.

Ten or more counts support this clonotype. V and J are TRBV20-1 and TRBJ2-3; TRBD2 aligns across 7 bases. The CDR3 is 16 residues long. V lost 0 bases to trimming and J lost 4 bases; unmatched junction nucleotides: 10. CDR1 DFQATT and CDR2 SNEGSKA come from the germline V gene (reference sequence). The CDR3 DNA reads as TGCAGTGCTAGAGATCGCAATAGCGGGTATGCAGATACGCAGTATTTT. Translation gives CSARDRNSGYADTQYF.

In this sample, this clonotype turned up many times. The chain has TRBV28 and TRBJ2-5; possibly TRBD2 for D (5 bases). The V end lost 6 bases, the J end lost 5 bases, and 13 bases lay between the germline ends. This CDR3 region has 13 residues. The germline V gene has CDR1 MDHEN and CDR2 SYDVKM. The CDR3 loop reads CASSGVVVETQYF. In nucleotides, the CDR3 is TGTGCCAGCAGCGGGGTGGTAGTGGAGACCCAGTACTTC.